One and the same sample provided the 15 T cell receptor beta chains below, sequenced in a study of long-term antiretroviral therapy in people with HIV. Running of the v3.0 immunoSEQ assay took place at survey level. This table comes from immunoSEQ multiplex PCR, and its TCRdb copy is limited to in-frame clones, with some not included. The top ten hold 3.6% of the sample, which has about 35,000 clones, approximately 94% seen once. This specimen consisted of unsorted PBMCs, obtained 4.1 years after starting antiretroviral therapy. The source is a woman in her 50s with HIV.

This chain links TRBV6-5 with TRBJ2-5; D is unclear. The CDR3 has 15 amino acids. CDR1 MNHEY and CDR2 SVGAGI come from the germline V gene. Trimming removed 4 bases from V and 0 bases from J, with 12 bases in between. CDR3 nucleotides: TGTGCCAGCAGTTCGTACTTCCTGTACCAAGAGACCCAGTACTTC. It is translated as CASSSYFLYQETQYF.

DNA of the CDR3: TGTGCCAGCAGAGAAAGCTCGGTTAGCACAGATACGCAGTATTTT. It specifies CASRESSVSTDTQYF. This chain links TRBV2 with TRBJ2-3; D unresolved. Germline V gene lookup returns CDR1 SNHLY and CDR2 FYNNEI. V shed 6 bases and J shed 0 bases, with 13 bases lying between them. The CDR3 has 15 amino acids.

The V and J genes are TRBV12-5 and TRBJ1-6; perhaps TRBD1 as D (6 bases). This CDR3 region has 15 residues. The V and J ends lost 0 bases and 10 bases respectively, with 13 bases between them. Germline-derived CDR1 and CDR2 are LGHNT and FRNRAP. The CDR3 loop reads CASGLVTGRRSPLHF. Here the CDR3 DNA reads TGTGCTAGTGGTTTGGTTACAGGGAGGCGATCACCCCTCCACTTT.

The V and J genes are TRBV18 and TRBJ1-4; tentative D call: TRBD1 (5 bases). This CDR3 has 15 residues. From germline, CDR1 is KGHSH and CDR2 LQKENI. V lost 3 bases, J lost 3 bases, and 11 bases lay in between. The CDR3 bases are TGTGCCAGCTCACCGGGGGGTTCGGCTAATGAAAAACTGTTTTTT. This sequence encodes CASSPGGSANEKLFF.

The chain is built from TRBV5-6 and TRBJ1-1; D not certain. The CDR3 loop spans 13 amino acids. Germline loops: CDR1 SGHDT, CDR2 YYEEEE. V was shortened by 3 bases and J by 7 bases, with 13 bases between the two germline ends. The CDR3 DNA reads TGTGCCAGCAGCTCCCCGCTCGGCTTTGAAGCTTTCTTT. Translation: CASSSPLGFEAFF.

The rearrangement uses TRBV7-9 and TRBJ1-2, with unresolved D. The CDR3 has 16 residues. Trimming removed 1 base from V and 0 bases from J, with 12 bases in between. The germline CDR1 and CDR2 sequences are SEHNR and FQNEAQ (reference sequence). The CDR3 DNA follows: TGTGCCAGCAGCTTAGAAGTGACGGCTTCTAACTATGGCTACACCTTC. It yields the protein CASSLEVTASNYGYTF.

V is TRBV9 and J is TRBJ2-7; 7 bases line up with TRBD1. This CDR3 region has 15 residues. V was clipped by 0 bases and J by 4 bases; unmatched bases: 7. From germline, CDR1 is SGDLS and CDR2 YYNGEE. DNA of the CDR3: TGTGCCAGCAGCGTAGGGGACAGACTTCAATACGAGCAGTACTTC. Translated: CASSVGDRLQYEQYF.

The rearrangement links TRBV5-5 to TRBJ2-7, with a weak D call TRBD1 (7 bases). This CDR3 region has 16 residues. Germline lookup yields CDR1 SGHKS and CDR2 YYEKEE (reference sequence). V lost 0 bases, J lost 2 bases, and 15 bases lay in between. CDR3 bases: TGTGCCAGCAGCTTGGGGGGGGACAGCTCAACCTACGAGCAGTACTTC. It yields the protein CASSLGGDSSTYEQYF.

CDR3 residues: CASSYTQGSSPLHF. CDR3 nucleotides: TGTGCCAGCAGTTACACGCAGGGGAGTTCACCCCTCCACTTT. The chain recombines TRBV6-5 with TRBJ1-6; tentatively, D is TRBD1 (6 bases). V was cut by 2 bases and J by 9 bases, with 11 bases left in between. There are 14 residues in the CDR3. Germline lookup yields CDR1 MNHEY and CDR2 SVGAGI.

A remark on this clone: A read error may account for a junction end that differs from germline. The chain is built from TRBV7-7 and TRBJ2-5, with D perhaps TRBD1 or TRBD2 (5 bases each). Germline CDR1 and CDR2: SSHAT and FNYEAQ (reference sequence). The CDR3 spans 14 residues. CDR3 loop: CASSREGSQETQYF. The CDR3 DNA follows: TGTGCTAGCAGCCGAGAGGGGTCTCAAGAGACCCAGTACTTC.

This clone occurred once. J is TRBJ1-2 and V is TRBV5-1, with D unresolved. Trimming took 4 bases from V and 10 from J, leaving 17 bases between them. Germline CDR1 reads SGHRS; CDR2 reads YFSETQ. The CDR3 covers 13 residues. The CDR3, as DNA: TGCGCCAGCAGCCTCCGGAGTGACGTGGACTACACCTTC. Amino acid sequence: CASSLRSDVDYTF.

This clone was found once. The genes are TRBV19 and TRBJ1-2; TRBD1 matches at 9 bases. After removal of 4 bases from V and 7 bases from J, the junction contained 7 bases not matched to a gene. Germline CDR1 LNHDA, CDR2 SQIVND (reference sequence). The CDR3 covers 14 residues. The DNA for the CDR3 is TGTGCCAGTAGTACTCAACAGGGGGCGGGTGGCTACACCTTC. It translates to CASSTQQGAGGYTF. The whole variable domain, filled in from reference TRBV19 and TRBJ1-2, reads DGGITQSPKYLFRKEGQNVTLSCEQNLNHDAMYWYRQDPGQGLRLIYYSQIVNDFQKGDIAEGYSVSREKKESFPLTVTSAQKNPTAFYLCASSTQQGAGGYTFGSGTRLTVV.

The rearrangement links TRBV7-9 to TRBJ2-7; 9 bases agree with TRBD1. Trimming cost V 6 bases and J 2 bases; bases outside gene matches: 5. Germline loops: CDR1 SEHNR, CDR2 FQNEAQ (reference sequence). This CDR3 has 14 amino acids. CDR3 protein: CASRPGTGPYEQYF. The CDR3, as DNA: TGTGCCAGCAGGCCCGGGACAGGGCCCTACGAGCAGTACTTC.

The V and J genes are TRBV19 and TRBJ1-6, with a tentative D call TRBD1 (5 bases). Trimming shortened V by 0 bases and J by 7 bases, and 10 bases separated the two germline ends. Germline-derived CDR1 and CDR2 are LNHDA and SQIVND (reference sequence). This CDR3 spans 15 amino acids. CDR3 bases: TGTGCCAGTAGTATAGACCAGGGAGGGAATTCACCCCTCCACTTT. Protein: CASSIDQGGNSPLHF. The complete variable domain, with remaining parts taken from reference TRBV19 and TRBJ1-6, reads DGGITQSPKYLFRKEGQNVTLSCEQNLNHDAMYWYRQDPGQGLRLIYYSQIVNDFQKGDIAEGYSVSREKKESFPLTVTSAQKNPTAFYLCASSIDQGGNSPLHFGNGTRLTVT.

The chain's CDR3 is CASSEWPETQYF. CDR3 sequence (DNA): TGTGCCAGCAGTGAATGGCCAGAGACCCAGTACTTC. The V and J genes are TRBV2 and TRBJ2-5; D gene unclear. The CDR3 consists of 12 residues. Germline CDR1 is SNHLY and CDR2 is FYNNEI. The germline V and J ends were trimmed by 2 bases and 4 bases, with 5 bases remaining between them. The variable domain in full, completed from reference TRBV2 and TRBJ2-5, reads EPEVTQTPSHQVTQMGQEVILRCVPISNHLYFYWYRQILGQKVEFLVSFYNNEISEKSEIFDDQFSVERPDGSNFTLKIRSTKLEDSAMYFCASSEWPETQYFGPGTRLLVL.